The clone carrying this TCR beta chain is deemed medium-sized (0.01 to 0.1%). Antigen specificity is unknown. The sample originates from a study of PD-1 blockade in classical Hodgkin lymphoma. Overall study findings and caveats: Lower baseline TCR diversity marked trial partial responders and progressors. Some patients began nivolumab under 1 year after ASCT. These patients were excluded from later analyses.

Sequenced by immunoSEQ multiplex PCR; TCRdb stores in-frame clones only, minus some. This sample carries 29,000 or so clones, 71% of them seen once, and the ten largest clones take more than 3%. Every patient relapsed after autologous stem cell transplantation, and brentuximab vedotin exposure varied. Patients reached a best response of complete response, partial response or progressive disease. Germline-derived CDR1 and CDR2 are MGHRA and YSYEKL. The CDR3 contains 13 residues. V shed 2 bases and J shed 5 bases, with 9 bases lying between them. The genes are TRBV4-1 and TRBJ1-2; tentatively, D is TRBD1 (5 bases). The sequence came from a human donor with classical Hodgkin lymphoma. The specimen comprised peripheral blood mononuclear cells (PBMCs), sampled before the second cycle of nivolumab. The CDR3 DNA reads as TGCGCCAGCAGCCAAACCCAGGGTTATGGCTACACCTTC. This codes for CASSQTQGYGYTF.